This T cell receptor (beta chain) appears in the sequencing data of a study of somatic mutations in cytotoxic T cells in rheumatoid arthritis (dated by TCRdb to the late 2010s). About the investigation overall: Some V beta antibody-stained T-cell populations were flow-sorted on a FACSAria II or Sony SH800 at nearly 100% purity, and sorted V beta1+ cells also underwent TCRB sequencing. To characterize clonality, the study used TCRB deep sequencing while asking whether somatic mutations are carried by expanded CD8+ T-cell clones in newly diagnosed, untreated rheumatoid arthritis. TCRB deep sequencing covered some 65 patients with rheumatoid arthritis along with around 20 healthy controls. Median age was essentially the same in the patient group and the control group. What the authors observed across the whole study: CD8+ T-cell clonality in rheumatoid arthritis patients was not significantly different from that in age-matched healthy controls. Healthy controls showed no age-related increase in CD8+ clonality, whereas patients did (Spearman r ≈ 0.5). It was unknown which antigens the expanded CD8+ clones targeted, and their absence from virus-specific databases did not exclude viral specificity. No adjustment for multiple comparisons was made for the slight TRBV07 underrepresentation in patients. In about an eighth of the roughly 65 patients the largest CD8+ clone exceeded 20% of CD8+ cells, and several identical CD8+ TCRB sequences were shared between blood and synovial fluid.

Details on this clone: Its cognate antigen has yet to be identified. Per-base qualities were not stored, and no clone one base away is much larger.

Sequencing of TCRB CDR3 was done on genomic DNA with the immunoSEQ assay. Processing in the source paper ran as follows. Only productive TCRB rearrangements were included in the analyses. Clonality was expressed as a Shannon entropy-based productive clonality index, with each clone defined by a unique TCRB CDR3 sequence. Repertoire overlap between two samples was calculated from the template counts of each clone relative to total templates per sample. V-gene usage from TCRB sequencing and V-gene usage measured by flow cytometry were correlated (Spearman r of about 0.56). TCRdb stores this immuneACCESS table with in-frame sequences only. Part of the clones is absent; in the studies checked, under half of the shortfall reflects unresolved V genes, and no reason is known for the rest. V, J and clone size derive from that table, while D and trimming were established from the DNA sequence. The sample includes 9,500 to 15,000 clones, with roughly four fifths observed a single time. The top ten clones comprise approximately 14% of the sample.

The germline V gene gives CDR1 as SNHLY and CDR2 as FYNNEI. The CDR3, cysteine through phenylalanine, is 14 amino acids long. Just the 42-base CDR3 DNA is kept, in frame starting at base 1. The V end loses 8 bases and the J end loses 3 bases, and a stretch of 15 bases separates them. With a median age of roughly 57 years (range roughly 20-70) and 55% female, the healthy controls consisted of 15 to 25 blood donors whose buffy coats were used. Flow cytometry confirmed the purity of CD4+ and CD8+ cells that had been isolated by positive magnetic bead selection on an AutoMACS. Peripheral blood mononuclear cells were isolated by Ficoll-Paque PLUS density gradient separation. DNA from CD4-enriched, CD8-enriched or PBMC samples was extracted using Nucleospin Tissue or Tissue XS kits and then quantified on a Qubit 2.0 fluorometer.

Recombination linked TRBV2 to TRBJ2-3; the D segment could be TRBD2, given 5 matching bases. The TCR was taken from a woman between 55 and 75 years old in good health. The specimen sequenced was CD8+ T cells sorted from blood. The sequenced DNA: TGTGCCAGCGGAGCGGCCTATGCGACAGATACGCAGTATTTT. This is translated as CASGAAYATDTQYF. When the CDR3 is completed using the reference TRBV2 and TRBJ2-3 genes on either side, the full variable domain is EPEVTQTPSHQVTQMGQEVILRCVPISNHLYFYWYRQILGQKVEFLVSFYNNEISEKSEIFDDQFSVERPDGSNFTLKIRSTKLEDSAMYFCASGAAYATDTQYFGPGTRLTVL.